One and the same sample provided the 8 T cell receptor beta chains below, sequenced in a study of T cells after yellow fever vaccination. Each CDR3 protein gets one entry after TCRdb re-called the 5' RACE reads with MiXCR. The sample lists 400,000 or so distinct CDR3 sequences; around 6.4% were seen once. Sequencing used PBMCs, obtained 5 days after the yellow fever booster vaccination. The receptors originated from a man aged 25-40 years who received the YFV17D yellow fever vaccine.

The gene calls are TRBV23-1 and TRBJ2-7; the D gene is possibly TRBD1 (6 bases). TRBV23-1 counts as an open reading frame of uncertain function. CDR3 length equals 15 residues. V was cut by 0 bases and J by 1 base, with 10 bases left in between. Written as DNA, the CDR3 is TGCGCCAGCAGTCAATCGAGCCAGGGGTCCTACGAGCAGTACTTC. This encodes CASSQSSQGSYEQYF.

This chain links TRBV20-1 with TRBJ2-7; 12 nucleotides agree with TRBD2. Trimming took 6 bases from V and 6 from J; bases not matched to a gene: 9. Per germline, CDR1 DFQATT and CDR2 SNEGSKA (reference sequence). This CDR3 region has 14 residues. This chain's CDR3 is CSAPTSGRFGEQYF. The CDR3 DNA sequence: TGCAGTGCGCCGACTAGCGGGAGATTCGGCGAGCAGTACTTC.

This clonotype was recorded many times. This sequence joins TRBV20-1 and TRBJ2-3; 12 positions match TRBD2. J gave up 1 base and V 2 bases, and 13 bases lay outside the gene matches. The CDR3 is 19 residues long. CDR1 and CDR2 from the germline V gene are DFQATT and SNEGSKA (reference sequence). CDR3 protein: CSARIGRVLAGGGTDTQYF. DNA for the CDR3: TGCAGTGCTAGAATCGGCCGTGTCCTAGCGGGAGGGGGCACAGATACGCAGTATTTT.

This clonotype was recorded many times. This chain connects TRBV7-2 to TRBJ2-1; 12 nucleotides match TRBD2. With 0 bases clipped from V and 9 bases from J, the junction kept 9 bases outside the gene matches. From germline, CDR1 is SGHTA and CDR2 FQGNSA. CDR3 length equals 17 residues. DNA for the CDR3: TGTGCCAGCAGCTTAGCGGGGGTAGGACTAGCGGGAAGTGAGCAGTTCTTC. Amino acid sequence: CASSLAGVGLAGSEQFF.

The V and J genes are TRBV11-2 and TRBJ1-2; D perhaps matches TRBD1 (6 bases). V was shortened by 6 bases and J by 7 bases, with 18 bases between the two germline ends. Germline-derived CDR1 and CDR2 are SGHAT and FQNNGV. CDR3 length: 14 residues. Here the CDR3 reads CASRNRVGIGGYTF. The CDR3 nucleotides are TGTGCCAGCAGGAACAGGGTTGGTATCGGTGGCTACACCTTC.

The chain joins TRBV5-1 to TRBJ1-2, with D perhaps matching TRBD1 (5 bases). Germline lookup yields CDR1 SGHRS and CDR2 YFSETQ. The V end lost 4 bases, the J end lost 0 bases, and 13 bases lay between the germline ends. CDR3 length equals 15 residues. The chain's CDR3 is CASSPGLRANYGYTF. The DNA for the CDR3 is TGCGCCAGCAGCCCGGGACTGCGGGCTAACTATGGCTACACCTTC.

The DNA of the CDR3 is TGTGCCAGCAGTTTTGGACCCCTCGGGGAGCTGTTTTTT. Amino acid sequence: CASSFGPLGELFF. The rearrangement links TRBV27 to TRBJ2-2; D is unresolved. The CDR3 sequence is 13 residues long. The germline CDR1 and CDR2 sequences are MNHEY and SMNVEV (reference sequence). With 3 bases removed from V and 7 bases from J, the gap between germline ends came to 9 bases.

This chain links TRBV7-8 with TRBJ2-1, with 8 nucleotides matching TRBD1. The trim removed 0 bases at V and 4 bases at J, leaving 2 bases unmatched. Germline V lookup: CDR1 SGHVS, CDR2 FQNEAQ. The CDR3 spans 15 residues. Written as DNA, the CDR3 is TGTGCCAGCAGCTTAGCGACAGGGGCGTACAATGAGCAGTTCTTC. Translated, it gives CASSLATGAYNEQFF.